The rows below give T cell receptor beta chains drawn from one sample of a study of T cells in localized non-small cell lung cancer. Profiling relied on immunoSEQ multiplex PCR, and the TCRdb table lists in-frame clones only, not all of them. Of about 7,300 clones listed, roughly 24% are singletons. This specimen was lung tumor tissue, taken before any cancer treatment. The receptors stem from a man aged 40 to 70 with stage III squamous cell lung carcinoma. Both conserved end residues are part of each CDR3. Fields, in order: clone size, D gene, J gene, V gene, CDR3 DNA, CDR3 protein. The D gene is left open where the match is weak. Clone sizes are given selectively: once, few, many, or a class where the clone is expanded.

>-|-|TRBJ1-2|TRBV28
TGTGCCAGCAGTACCTCGGGTCGCTATTATGGCTACACCTTC
CASSTSGRYYGYTF
>-|-|TRBJ1-2|TRBV19
TGTGCCAGTAGTACCAGGGTGTGGGGCTACACCTTC
CASSTRVWGYTF
>few|TRBD2|TRBJ2-1|TRBV9
TGTGCCAGCAGCCCTGGACTAGCGGGAGGTTCCTACAATGAGCAGTTCTTC
CASSPGLAGGSYNEQFF
>few|-|TRBJ1-1|TRBV28
TGTGCCAGCAGCAAGGGTGGGAGGTCGGACACTGAAGCTTTCTTT
CASSKGGRSDTEAFF
>few|TRBD1|TRBJ1-4|TRBV7-2
TGTGCCAGCAGCCAAGGGGGCACTAATGAAAAACTGTTTTTT
CASSQGGTNEKLFF
>-|-|TRBJ1-6|TRBV11-3
TGTGCCAGCAGCGACCAGGGAGATCATTCACCCCTCCACTTT
CASSDQGDHSPLHF
>-|TRBD1|TRBJ2-6|TRBV5-1
TGCGCCAGCAGCCCGACAGGGGAACTGTCGGGGGCCAACGTCCTGACTTTC
CASSPTGELSGANVLTF
>-|TRBD1|TRBJ2-5|TRBV28
TGTGCCAGCAGTTCACCCAGGGGGTACCAAGAGACCCAGTACTTC
CASSSPRGYQETQYF
>few|-|TRBJ2-3|TRBV1
TGCGCCAGCAGCCAAGGGTCGGCCTTTGGCACAGATACGCAGTATTTT
CASSQGSAFGTDTQYF
>-|-|TRBJ1-1|TRBV7-2
TGTGCCAGCAGCCACGGACCAAACACTGAAGCTTTCTTT
CASSHGPNTEAFF
>-|TRBD1|TRBJ1-2|TRBV18
TGTGCCAGCTCACCGCGGGACAGGCCGCACTATGGCTACACCTTC
CASSPRDRPHYGYTF